This TCR beta chain is from a study of blood T cells in healthy people across ages. Trimming removed 5 bases from V and 4 bases from J; junction bases left unmatched: 2. This CDR3 has 14 amino acids. The authors ran a second PCR of about 7 to 11 cycles using a sample-barcoded 5' primer and a J-beta primer mix. TCRdb analysed the 5' RACE reads with MiXCR anew, one entry per CDR3 protein. The sample shows 790,000 or so distinct CDR3 sequences, 46% of them seen only once. General observations from the study: It was not possible, with unsorted PBMCs, to conclusively compare naive and antigen-experienced cells. When set beside aged donors, long-lived donors presented more naive CD4+ cells and higher diversity.

For this clonotype: As yet, its antigen is unknown.

This rearrangement joins TRBV12-3 or TRBV12-4 to TRBJ2-1, with 10 bases that match TRBD1. The receptor comes from an elderly man in good health. The sample taken for sequencing was blood. The CDR3 nucleotides are TGTGCCAGCAGTCCGGACAGGGGGTACAATGAGCAGTTCTTC. Its translation: CASSPDRGYNEQFF.